What follows is one T cell receptor beta chain and its context. There is no known antigen for this receptor. No per-base quality is available; no much larger clone lies one base away. The sample belongs to a study of cytomegalovirus exposure and HLA in healthy donors (dated by TCRdb to 2016 to 2017). Regarding the research as a whole: In an earlier analysis of under 750 of the donors, less than 350 Gb of sequence data and approximately 100 million unique TCR beta sequences from 150 million to 200 million T cells were reported. Typing coverage varied by locus: roughly 629-630 donors for A, B, C, DRB1 and DQB1; roughly 510 for DQA1; more than 600 for DPA1; roughly 470 for DPB1. To predict cytomegalovirus infection status, the study combined high-throughput TCR immunosequencing, statistical association of individual TCRs with disease status, and machine learning. A later genetic analysis used genome-wide SNP genotypes for 398 of the 666 donors, treating that subset as a discovery cohort. HLA typing included class I and class II loci at four-digit resolution. The study profiled the T cell repertoires of more than 500 subjects by immunosequencing and related them to cytomegalovirus serostatus. An early release covering roughly 600 HLA-typed donors comprised approximately 300 gigabases of sequencing data and some 79 million unique TCR sequences. The aim of the study was to test whether cataloging public T cell receptors could identify signatures of past pathogen exposure. Because of strong linkage in the cohort, roughly five DR-DQ haplotypes were treated as single units for association and clustering. Alongside the repertoire data, information on donor age, sex, ethnicity and CMV serostatus was compiled. The later analysis used no new phenotypic data to find candidate immune exposures, relying instead on TCR beta sequences and their occurrence across donors. Among the approximately 420 genotyped donors, around 81% belonged to the genetic ancestry cluster associated with self-reported Caucasian donors. An earlier analysis of 587 of the donors used high-throughput TCR beta sequencing to judge whether each TCR beta V gene segment behaved as functional or pseudogenic. Besides the first cohort of about 730 subjects, a separate validation cohort made up of around 120 different subjects was used. On average, about 240,000 unique TCR beta nucleotide sequences were sequenced per donor among roughly 430 genotyped donors of the cohort, with approximately 18% of those sequences being non-productive. To study patterns of TCR occurrence, a later analysis re-analyzed previously published TCR beta repertoires from 700 or so donors and added high-resolution HLA genotyping. All discovery cohort repertoires had been generated using a single sequencing platform. Study-wide conclusions, independent of this receptor: In vitro tests confirmed that a few of the cytomegalovirus-associated TCR beta chains recognize cytomegalovirus antigens. In a later analysis, TCR association rates were found to vary across HLA loci, with the most associated TCRs seen for DRB1 alleles and the fewest for HLA-C alleles. A group of highly shared sequence variants was considered likely to be a technical artifact of the sequencing pipeline. A total of 150 or so TCR beta chains were listed by the study as associated with cytomegalovirus. Only TCR beta chains were sequenced in this cohort, and the absence of alpha or paired-chain data limited detectable features. In a later genetic analysis, fewer N-insertions in productive TCRs were reported among donors in an Asian-associated ancestry cluster than the roughly 700-donor mean. Sequencing depth was assumed to be roughly uniform across donors in the presence/absence analyses, though that assumption may not hold. A later genetic analysis associated a missense DCLRE1C variant with V-gene and J-gene trimming of TCR beta chains, and an independent cohort replicated the association. The authors suggested that the approach could potentially be generalized to other disease states and immunological phenotypes. Cytomegalovirus status was reported to be diagnosed by the classifier with high specificity and sensitivity in both the original and validation cohorts. When HLA alleles, especially DR and DQ, strongly co-occurred, attributing TCR associations to individual alleles was difficult. The 87-base-pair reads could not distinguish some IMGT-functional V segments, including TRBV6-2 and TRBV6-3, so those segments were excluded. In an earlier analysis of 450 to 750 of the donors, most TCR beta V segments appeared in productive rearrangements about 87% or about 30% of the time, broadly matching IMGT annotations. HLA typing was unavailable for some donors at each locus, so association tests used only the typed subset. A later analysis associated about 17,000 TCR beta sequences with specific HLA alleles at a false discovery rate of 0.05. A further reported finding was that TCR beta sequences accurately predicted the HLA-A and HLA-B alleles for most subjects in the first cohort. A later analysis found that most CMV-associated TCR beta chains appeared HLA-restricted, with HLA associations seemingly driven largely by CMV exposure. Most TCR sequences were seen in very few donors, while some public TCRs were found in many individuals. Several of the top co-occurrence clusters appeared to be linked to parvovirus B19, influenza, CMV and Epstein-Barr virus, according to a later analysis. Correlated functional status among segregating V segments might reflect linkage disequilibrium, but an unknown experimental factor could not be ruled out. Because counts were too low, 15 to 20 rarely observed V segments, including chromosome 9 orphons, were excluded from the earlier analysis of 500 to 700 of the donors. Immune exposure information for the cohort was limited to CMV serostatus. In a later analysis, HLA-associated TCR beta chains showed more clonal expansion and lower generation probabilities than non-associated chains that were equally common.

Library construction relied on the immunoSEQ multiplex PCR assay. A mixture of 60 forward primers for TCR Vbeta segments and 13 reverse primers for TCR Jbeta segments was used in the multiplex PCR. A multiplex PCR assay on genomic DNA amplified the CDR3 region of rearranged TCR beta genes. Amplified TCR beta libraries were sequenced as 87-base-pair reads on the Illumina HiSeq System. Processing in the source paper ran as follows. In a later analysis, 77 million or so unique TCR beta chains were counted across the 666 repertoires, and approximately 11 million of these chains were shared by at least two donors. To remove PCR and sequencing errors, raw reads were error-corrected and collapsed into unique sequences using a nearest-neighbor algorithm that merged closely related sequences. V, D and J gene segments were assigned by aligning CDR3 sequences to IMGT reference sequences. For a sequence to be retained, a match of at least six nucleotides to both a V gene segment and a J gene segment was required. Rearrangements were classified as productive when the CDR3 lacked stop codons and remained in frame with V and J, and all other rearrangements were classified as non-productive. Following IMGT convention, CDR3 was defined as the stretch from the second conserved V-encoded cysteine to the conserved J-encoded phenylalanine. In an earlier analysis of more than 550 of the donors, sequences lacking an unambiguous match to a single V gene segment were excluded. In an earlier analysis of approximately 500 of the donors, a V segment was called functional when productive rearrangements were above 56.7%, and segregating when the standard deviation between donors exceeded 5%. To diagnose cytomegalovirus status from the catalog of TCR beta chain sequences, a statistical classification framework was built. A later analysis assigned V and J genes by comparing TCR nucleotide sequences with IMGT/GENE-DB human TR gene sequences. In a later analysis, CDR3 sequences and most-parsimonious VDJ recombination scenarios were assigned using the TCRdist pipeline. In a later analysis, each TCR beta chain was defined by its CDR3 amino acid sequence together with its V-gene family, and reads lacking a unique V-gene family were excluded. As a way to deal with suspected cross-contamination and a sequencing artifact, a later analysis dropped nearly 600 nucleotide sequences that were highly shared and had low generation probability. In a later analysis, a clonal expansion index was calculated for each public chain from normalized within-repertoire ranks of inferred template counts. A later analysis computed generation probabilities with a VDJ recombination model fitted to out-of-frame rearrangements, and checked the results against IGoR. A later analysis scored TCR-TCR, TCR-HLA and TCR-CMV co-occurrence with hypergeometric tests, applying a repertoire-size bias correction to TCR pairs. To estimate false discovery rates, a later analysis permuted the HLA or CMV assignments 20 times. In a later analysis, co-occurring TCRs were grouped using DBSCAN, with TCRdist sequence similarity added in when clustering inside HLA-allele-positive subsets. For co-occurrence clustering, repertoires with fewer than 30,000 or more than 120,000 public chains were excluded, along with five repertoires with anomalous nucleotide sharing. The source is immuneACCESS, and TCRdb retained only in-frame sequences with V and J called. Part of the clones is not carried over; for the studies checked, unresolved V genes explain less than half of this, and the remainder is unexplained. From that table come the V and J calls and clone size; the DNA was used to work out D and trimming. This sample lists under 140,000 clones; about 80% were detected once. The ten largest clonotypes hold around 2.9% of the sample.

The cohort consisted of hundreds of healthy bone marrow donors. All cohort members were sampled while nominally healthy, although unrecorded immune exposures were likely present. The donor was CMV seropositive and belonged to the group of about 290 seropositive cohort members. A peripheral blood sample was collected from each donor, and TCR beta sequencing was performed on peripheral blood mononuclear cells. The Qiagen DNeasy Blood Extraction Kit was used to extract genomic DNA from the blood cell samples. Trimming at the junction amounts to 3 bases on V and 3 bases on J, and the germline ends lie 12 bases apart. The germline V gene (reference sequence) gives CDR1 as LNHDA and CDR2 as SQIVND. The CDR3, cysteine through phenylalanine, is 14 amino acids long. Just CDR3 DNA is preserved here, 42 bases in frame from base 1.

The receptor was isolated from a woman aged 60-70 years in good health and CMV-seropositive. The receptor chain draws on TRBV19 and TRBJ2-7; D gene: possibly TRBD2, on 6 matching bases. Sequencing was performed on PBMCs. Here is the DNA: TGTGCCAGTAGTATCTTAGCGGATAACTACGAGCAGTACTTC. It encodes CASSILADNYEQYF.